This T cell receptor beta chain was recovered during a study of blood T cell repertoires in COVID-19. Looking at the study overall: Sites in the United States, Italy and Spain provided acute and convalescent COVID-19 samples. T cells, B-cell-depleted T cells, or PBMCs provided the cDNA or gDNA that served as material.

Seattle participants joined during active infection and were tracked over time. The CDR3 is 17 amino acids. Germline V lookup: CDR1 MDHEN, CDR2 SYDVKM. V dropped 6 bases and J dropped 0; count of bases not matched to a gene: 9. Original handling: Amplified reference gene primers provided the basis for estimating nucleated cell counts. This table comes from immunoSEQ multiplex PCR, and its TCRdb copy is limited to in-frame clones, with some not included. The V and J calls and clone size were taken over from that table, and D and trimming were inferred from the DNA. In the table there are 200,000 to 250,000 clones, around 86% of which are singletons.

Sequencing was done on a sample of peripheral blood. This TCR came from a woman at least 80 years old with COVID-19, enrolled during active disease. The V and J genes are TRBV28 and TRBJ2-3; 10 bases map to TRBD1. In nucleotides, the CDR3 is TGTGCCAGCAGCCGGGACAGGGGAACTATTAGCACAGATACGCAGTATTTT. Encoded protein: CASSRDRGTISTDTQYF.